The T cell receptor beta chain under discussion was sequenced for a study of blood T cell repertoires in COVID-19. Study in general: Acute and convalescent COVID-19 samples came from the United States, Italy and Spain. T cells, B-cell-depleted T cells, or PBMCs supplied cDNA or gDNA.

As handled by the study authors: Nucleated cell number was recorded as an estimate derived from reference gene primer amplification. Repertoires were generated with immunoSEQ multiplex PCR, while TCRdb's copy carries only in-frame clones and drops some. That table furnishes V, J and clone size, whereas the DNA furnished D and trimming. The top ten clones hold roughly 2.8% of a sample with 150,000 to 200,000 clones, 60% to 85% of them seen once. This CDR3 is 15 amino acids long. The TCR was taken from a man between 65 and 80 years old with acute or convalescent COVID-19. The sample comprised peripheral blood. The chain combines TRBV21-1 with TRBJ1-1; the table's D call, TRBD1, has no DNA check behind it. TRBV21-1 corresponds to a pseudogene. The CDR3 loop is CASSCPRPWATEAFF. CDR3 bases: TGTGCCAGCAGCTGTCCCAGACCATGGGCCACTGAAGCTTTCTTT.